The clone carrying this T cell receptor beta chain has more than one count but fewer than ten. The target antigen is unknown. This specimen belongs to a study of blood T cells in healthy people across ages. The use of a sample-barcoded 5' primer and a J-beta primer mix characterized a second PCR of about 7 to 12 cycles. Each CDR3 protein gets one entry after TCRdb re-called the 5' RACE reads with MiXCR. The top ten clones hold about a fifth of a sample with 850,000 to 1,000,000 distinct CDR3 sequences, roughly 50% of them seen once. The CDR3 has 15 amino acids. CDR1 and CDR2 from the germline V gene are SGHVS and FQNEAQ. The V end lost 0 bases, the J end lost 2 bases, and 5 bases lay between the germline ends. Findings and caveats of the study: Conclusively comparing naive with antigen-experienced cells was impossible with unsorted PBMCs. The CMV status of each donor remained undetermined, and this could have confounded shifts in expanded clonotypes.

The V and J genes are TRBV7-8 and TRBJ2-6; D is ambiguous. The TCR was taken from a woman aged 55-69 years in good health. Sequencing input: blood. CDR3 DNA: TGTGCCAGCAGCTTAGCCCGCACTGGGGCCAACGTCCTGACTTTC. This gives the protein CASSLARTGANVLTF.